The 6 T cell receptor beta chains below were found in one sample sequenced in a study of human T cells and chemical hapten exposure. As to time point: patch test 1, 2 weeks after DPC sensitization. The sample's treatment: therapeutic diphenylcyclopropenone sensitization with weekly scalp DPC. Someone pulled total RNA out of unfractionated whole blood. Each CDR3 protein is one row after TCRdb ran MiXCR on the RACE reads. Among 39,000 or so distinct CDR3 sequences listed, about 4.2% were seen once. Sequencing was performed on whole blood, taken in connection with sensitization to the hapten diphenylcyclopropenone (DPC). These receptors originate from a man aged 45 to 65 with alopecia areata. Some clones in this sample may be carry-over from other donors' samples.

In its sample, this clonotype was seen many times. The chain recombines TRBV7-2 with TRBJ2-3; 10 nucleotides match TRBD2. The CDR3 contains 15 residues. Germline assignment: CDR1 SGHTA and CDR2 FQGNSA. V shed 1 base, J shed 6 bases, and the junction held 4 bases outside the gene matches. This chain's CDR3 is CASSLVVSGGDTQYF. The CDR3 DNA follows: TGTGCCAGCAGCTTAGTGGTTAGCGGGGGGGATACGCAGTATTTT.

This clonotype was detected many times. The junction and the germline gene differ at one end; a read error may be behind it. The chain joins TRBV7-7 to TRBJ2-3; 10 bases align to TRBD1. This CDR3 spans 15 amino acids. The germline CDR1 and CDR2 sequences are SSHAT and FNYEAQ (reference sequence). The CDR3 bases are TGTGCTAGCAGCAGGGGACAGGGGCCTACAGATACGCAGTATTTT. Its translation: CASSRGQGPTDTQYF.

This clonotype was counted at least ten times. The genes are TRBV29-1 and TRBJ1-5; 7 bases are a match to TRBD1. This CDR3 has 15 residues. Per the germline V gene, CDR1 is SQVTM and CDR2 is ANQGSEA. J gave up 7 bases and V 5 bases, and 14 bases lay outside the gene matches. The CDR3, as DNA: TGCAGCGTTATTGACAGGGTGGGAAGCAGCCAGCCCCAGCATTTT. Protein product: CSVIDRVGSSQPQHF.

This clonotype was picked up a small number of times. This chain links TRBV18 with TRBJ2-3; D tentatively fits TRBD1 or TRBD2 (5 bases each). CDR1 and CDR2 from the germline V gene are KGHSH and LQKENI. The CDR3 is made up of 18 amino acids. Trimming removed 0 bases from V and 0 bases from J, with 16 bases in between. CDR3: CASSPPKSGTGSTDTQYF. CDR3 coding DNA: TGTGCCAGCTCACCACCAAAGTCCGGGACGGGCAGCACAGATACGCAGTATTTT.

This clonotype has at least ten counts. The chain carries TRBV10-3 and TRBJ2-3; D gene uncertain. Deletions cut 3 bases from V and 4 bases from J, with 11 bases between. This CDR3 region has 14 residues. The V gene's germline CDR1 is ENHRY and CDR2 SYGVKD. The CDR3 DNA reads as TGTGCCATCAGTGATTCGTCAGTCGCAGATACGCAGTATTTT. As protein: CAISDSSVADTQYF.

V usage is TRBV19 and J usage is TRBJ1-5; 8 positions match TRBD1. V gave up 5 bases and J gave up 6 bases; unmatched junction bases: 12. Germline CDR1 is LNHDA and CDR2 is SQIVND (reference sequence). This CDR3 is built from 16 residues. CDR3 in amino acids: CASSLGQGSMVQPQHF. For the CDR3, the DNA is TGTGCCAGTAGTTTAGGACAGGGATCAATGGTTCAGCCCCAGCATTTT.